The 18 T cell receptor beta chains reported below all come from one sample, sequenced in a study of control samples from healthy donors and cancer patients. Here immunoSEQ multiplex PCR was the method, and the copy in TCRdb shows in-frame clones only, minus some. In the table there are around 100,000 clones, around 90% of which are singletons. Sequenced material: blood. These receptors came from a woman aged 18-29 years in good health.

This clone was counted a single time. The CDR3 DNA sequence: TGTGCCAGTAGTATTGGGACAGGGGTCTTTTACGAGCAGTACTTC. Translated, it gives CASSIGTGVFYEQYF. This sequence joins TRBV19 and TRBJ2-7; 10 nucleotides agree with TRBD1. Trimming at V came to 3 bases and at J to 4 bases, leaving 6 bases not matched to a gene. In germline, CDR1 is LNHDA, CDR2 SQIVND (reference sequence). The CDR3 totals 15 residues.

The CDR3 sequence: CASSPDAVSGANVLTF. CDR3 nucleotides: TGTGCCAGCAGCCCGGATGCGGTGTCTGGGGCCAACGTCCTGACTTTC. The rearrangement uses TRBV7-7 and TRBJ2-6; D gene unclear. This CDR3 region has 16 residues. The ends were cut back, 5 bases at V and 1 base at J, with 12 bases in the middle. The V gene's germline CDR1 is SSHAT and CDR2 FNYEAQ (reference sequence).

This sequence joins TRBV9 and TRBJ1-4; D unclear. Germline loops: CDR1 SGDLS, CDR2 YYNGEE. Trimming took 0 bases from V and 0 from J, leaving 6 bases between them. The CDR3 extends over 15 amino acids. Written as DNA, the CDR3 is TGTGCCAGCAGCGTAGCGGGCGCAACTAATGAAAAACTGTTTTTT. It is translated as CASSVAGATNEKLFF.

This sequence joins TRBV28 and TRBJ2-2; maybe TRBD2 (6 bases). The CDR3 extends over 16 amino acids. Trimming removed 7 bases at V and 1 base at J, with 16 bases between. Germline V lookup: CDR1 MDHEN, CDR2 SYDVKM. CDR3 protein: CASNSAGKGNTGELFF. In nucleotides, the CDR3 is TGTGCCAGCAACTCGGCGGGGAAGGGGAACACCGGGGAGCTGTTTTTT.

This clone came up once. The V gene is TRBV24-1, the J gene TRBJ1-2; D might be TRBD1 (5 bases). This CDR3 has 12 amino acids. Germline CDR1 is KGHDR and CDR2 is SFDVKD. V lost 3 bases and J lost 8, with 9 bases in between. CDR3 nucleotides: TGTGCCACCAGTGATGGGGCAAAGGGCTACACCTTC. Amino acid sequence: CATSDGAKGYTF.

The V and J genes are TRBV6-5 and TRBJ1-5; 7 bases align to TRBD1. CDR3 length equals 15 residues. Germline CDR1 is MNHEY and CDR2 is SVGAGI. V shed 6 bases and J 3 bases; nucleotides not matched to a gene: 8. The CDR3 here is CASRSEDRFNQPQHF. In DNA, the CDR3 is TGTGCCAGCAGGTCCGAGGACAGGTTCAATCAGCCCCAGCATTTT.

V gene TRBV27 combines with J gene TRBJ1-4; D ambiguous. The CDR3 has 15 amino acids. Germline lookup yields CDR1 MNHEY and CDR2 SMNVEV (reference sequence). Trimming removed 3 bases at V and 4 bases at J, with 12 bases between. CDR3 protein: CASSFQAGSNEKLFF. CDR3 nucleotide sequence: TGTGCCAGCAGTTTTCAGGCGGGGAGTAATGAAAAACTGTTTTTT.

V and J are TRBV19 and TRBJ2-1; tentatively, D is TRBD2 (5 bases). Germline V gene data show CDR1 as LNHDA and CDR2 as SQIVND (reference sequence). The CDR3 has 15 amino acids. V was pared by 3 bases and J by 2 bases, with 11 bases between. The CDR3 loop is CASSIRTGAYNEQFF. Here the CDR3 DNA reads TGTGCCAGTAGTATTAGGACTGGGGCCTACAATGAGCAGTTCTTC.

V gene TRBV4-2 combines with J gene TRBJ1-5; TRBD1 might be the D (5 bases). This CDR3 is 15 amino acids long. Germline CDR1 LGHNA, CDR2 YNFKEQ. The V end lost 0 bases, the J end lost 6 bases, and 12 bases lay between the germline ends. The CDR3 bases are TGTGCCAGCAGCCAAGATCTGGGGGTTAGTCAGCCCCAGCATTTT. Translated, it gives CASSQDLGVSQPQHF.

The sample holds one count of this clone. The chain uses TRBV4-3 and TRBJ2-3; 9 nucleotides align to TRBD1. After removal of 4 bases from V and 3 bases from J, the junction contained 5 bases not matched to a gene. CDR1 is LGHNA, CDR2 YSLEER, per germline. The CDR3 contains 15 residues. CDR3 loop: CASSPGQGRTDTQYF. CDR3 in DNA: TGCGCCAGCAGCCCCGGACAGGGGAGAACAGATACGCAGTATTTT.

The chain carries TRBV12-3 or TRBV12-4 and TRBJ1-6; perhaps TRBD1 as D (5 bases). Between the trimmed V and J ends, which lost 6 bases and 7 bases, there was a span of 10 bases. This CDR3 is 13 amino acids long. The CDR3 bases are TGTGCCAGCAGGGGACTCCCGAATTCACCCCTCCACTTT. Its protein is CASRGLPNSPLHF.

This clone appeared a few times. The CDR3 coding sequence is TGTGCCAGCAGTGAATTACGGCTAGCGGGGGAGCACACAGATACGCAGTATTTT. The encoded protein is CASSELRLAGEHTDTQYF. The chain joins TRBV25-1 to TRBJ2-3; the match to TRBD2 covers 10 bases. Trimming removed 1 base from V and 2 bases from J; junction bases left unmatched: 9. The CDR3 has 18 amino acids. Germline V CDR1 and CDR2: MGHDK, SYGVNS.

This clone appeared a single time. The gene calls are TRBV29-1 and TRBJ1-3; perhaps TRBD1 as D (5 bases). The germline gives CDR1 SQVTM, CDR2 ANQGSEA. V dropped 6 bases and J dropped 2 bases, with 14 bases sitting between them. The CDR3 totals 14 residues. Here the CDR3 reads CSVSFGGAGNTIYF. In DNA form, the CDR3 reads TGCAGCGTCTCCTTCGGGGGGGCTGGAAACACCATATATTTT.

Concerning this clone: Other DNA sequences from this sample encode an identical CDR3 as well. This chain uses TRBV12-5 with TRBJ2-1, with unresolved D. CDR3 length: 12 residues. Germline assignment: CDR1 LGHNT and CDR2 FRNRAP. V dropped 4 bases and J dropped 8 bases, with 9 bases sitting between them. This chain's CDR3 is CASGSTGYEQFF. The CDR3 DNA reads as TGTGCTAGTGGTTCGACCGGGTATGAGCAGTTCTTC.

This clone was counted only a few times. The chain is built from TRBV30 and TRBJ1-5; D gene uncertain. Germline CDR1 and CDR2: GTSNPN and SVGIG (reference sequence). V shed 0 bases and J shed 7 bases, with 10 bases lying between them. This CDR3 is built from 13 residues. CDR3 nucleotide sequence: TGTGCCTGGAGTGTGGGCACGGGCCAGCCCCAGCATTTT. It codes for CAWSVGTGQPQHF.

This chain connects TRBV5-1 to TRBJ2-1; D is ambiguous. CDR1 is SGHRS and CDR2 is YFSETQ in the germline V gene. Trimming removed 0 bases at V and 0 bases at J, with 4 bases between. There are 14 residues in the CDR3. The CDR3 region is CASSLEGSYNEQFF. The CDR3 DNA reads as TGCGCCAGCAGCTTGGAAGGCTCCTACAATGAGCAGTTCTTC. Supplemented by reference TRBV5-1 and TRBJ2-1, the full variable domain reads KAGVTQTPRYLIKTRGQQVTLSCSPISGHRSVSWYQQTPGQGLQFLFEYFSETQRNKGNFPGRFSGRQFSNSRSEMNVSTLELGDSALYLCASSLEGSYNEQFFGPGTRLTVL.

As for this clone: Mismatch with germline at one junction end may stem from a read error. The chain employs TRBV7-2 and TRBJ2-1, with 12 bases that match TRBD2. Germline V gene sequence: CDR1 SGHTA, CDR2 FQGNSA. The CDR3 length is 12 residues. CDR3 loop: CASSSSGRAPLF. CDR3 nucleotides: TGTGCCAGCAGTTCTAGCGGGAGGGCCCCCCTCTTC.

The rearrangement joins TRBV28 to TRBJ1-2, with 8 positions matching TRBD1. CDR3 size: 13 residues. Germline-derived CDR1 and CDR2 are MDHEN and SYDVKM. Germline trimming cut 3 bases from V and 6 bases from J; bases unmatched to any gene: 3. The DNA of the CDR3 is TGTGCCAGCAGTTTTGGACAGGGTGATGGCTACACCTTC. This gives the protein CASSFGQGDGYTF.